Below, 14 T cell receptor beta chains from the same sample are listed, as sequenced in a study of shared clonotypes between healthy human individuals. Profiling relied on immunoSEQ multiplex PCR, and the TCRdb table lists in-frame clones only, not all of them. Of about 1.5 million clones listed, 95% to 99% were seen once; the top ten hold about 0.45%. The sequenced sample consisted of naive CD4+ T cells sorted from blood. As to subset: CD45RA+ positively selected. These receptors were obtained from a man aged 25-45 years in good health.

Of note for this clone: Other DNA variants within this sample encode the same CDR3. The chain employs TRBV5-1 and TRBJ2-1; D call uncertain. Germline CDR1 reads SGHRS; CDR2 reads YFSETQ. The CDR3 spans 12 residues. Trimming left V 0 bases short and J 6 bases short, with 4 bases between. The CDR3 DNA follows: TGCGCCAGCAGCTTGGAGGGCAATGAGCAGTTCTTC. Protein sequence: CASSLEGNEQFF.

The V call is TRBV15, the J call TRBJ2-5; 9 bases are shared with TRBD1. V dropped 3 bases and J dropped 2; count of bases not matched to a gene: 10. Per the germline V gene, CDR1 is LNHNV and CDR2 is YYDKDF (reference sequence). The CDR3 extends over 17 amino acids. The CDR3 protein is CATSRTRDRVIQETQYF. The CDR3 DNA follows: TGTGCCACCAGCAGGACCCGGGACAGGGTGATTCAAGAGACCCAGTACTTC.

The chain uses TRBV9 and TRBJ2-7, with D perhaps assigned TRBD1 or TRBD2 (5 bases each). This CDR3 is 16 amino acids long. Germline V lookup: CDR1 SGDLS, CDR2 YYNGEE. Trimming pared 4 bases from V and 0 bases from J, leaving 17 bases between. In nucleotides, the CDR3 is TGTGCCAGCAGCCCACAGGACTCCCCGAGCTCCTACGAGCAGTACTTC. The encoded protein is CASSPQDSPSSYEQYF.

The chain employs TRBV7-6 and TRBJ2-3, with D perhaps being TRBD1 or TRBD2 (5 bases each). V lost 4 bases and J lost 2, with 13 bases in between. The CDR3 loop spans 15 amino acids. CDR1 and CDR2 from the germline V gene are SGHVS and FNYEAQ. In nucleotides, the CDR3 is TGTGCCAGCAGCTGGTCGGGGCCCAACACAGATACGCAGTATTTT. This sequence encodes CASSWSGPNTDTQYF. Together with reference TRBV7-6 and TRBJ2-3, the CDR3 gives the full variable domain: GAGVSQSPRYKVTKRGQDVALRCDPISGHVSLYWYRQALGQGPEFLTYFNYEAQQDKSGLPNDRFSAERPEGSISTLTIQRTEQRDSAMYRCASSWSGPNTDTQYFGPGTRLTVL.

J is TRBJ2-1 and V is TRBV6-1, with TRBD1 matching over 7 bases. The germline V gene encodes CDR1 MNHNS and CDR2 SASEGT. V lost 6 bases to trimming and J lost 1 base; unmatched junction nucleotides: 3. The CDR3 sequence is 14 residues long. The CDR3, as DNA: TGTGCCAGCAGGGCGACAGGGTCCTACAATGAGCAGTTCTTC. Its protein is CASRATGSYNEQFF.

As to this clone: This specimen includes other DNA sequences encoding the same CDR3. For the CDR3, the DNA is TGCGCCAGCAGCCAGGACAGGGCCACAGATACGCAGTATTTT. It translates to CASSQDRATDTQYF. The V call is TRBV4-3, the J call TRBJ2-3; 8 bases agree with TRBD1. Germline assignment: CDR1 LGHNA and CDR2 YSLEER. The trim removed 3 bases at V and 2 bases at J, leaving 1 base unmatched. The CDR3 is made up of 14 amino acids.

J is TRBJ1-2 and V is TRBV28; D not resolved. The germline gives CDR1 MDHEN, CDR2 SYDVKM. The CDR3 length is 13 residues. V dropped 3 bases and J dropped 2 bases, with 7 bases sitting between them. The CDR3 DNA is TGTGCCAGCAGTTTCTATCCCAACTATGGCTACACCTTC. Its protein is CASSFYPNYGYTF.

The chain recombines TRBV28 with TRBJ2-7; D is possibly TRBD1 (6 bases). This CDR3 is 13 amino acids long. Per the germline V gene, CDR1 is MDHEN and CDR2 is SYDVKM. V shed 6 bases and J shed 5 bases, with 14 bases lying between them. CDR3 amino acids: CASRRKTGNEQYF. The CDR3 DNA reads as TGTGCCAGCAGACGTAAGACAGGTAACGAGCAGTACTTC.

The CDR3 DNA sequence: TGCGCCAGCAGCTTGGCCGCATCGGACAGGGGATTTTTCTACGAGCAGTACTTC. The encoded protein is CASSLAASDRGFFYEQYF. V is TRBV5-1 and J is TRBJ2-7; TRBD1 aligns across 9 bases. The length of the CDR3 is 18 residues. The V gene end was trimmed by 0 bases and the J gene end by 3 bases; junction bases not matched to a gene: 13. Looked up from germline, CDR1 is SGHRS and CDR2 is YFSETQ.

CDR3 DNA: TGTGCCAGCAGTGAAAAACGGAACACCGGGGAGCTGTTTTTT. Translating it yields CASSEKRNTGELFF. V usage is TRBV25-1 and J usage is TRBJ2-2; D unclear. The V and J ends lost 2 bases and 1 base respectively, with 5 bases between them. The CDR3 consists of 14 residues. Germline V gene data show CDR1 as MGHDK and CDR2 as SYGVNS.

The chain has TRBV2 and TRBJ1-2; a possible D gene is TRBD1 (6 bases). Germline values: CDR1 SNHLY, CDR2 FYNNEI. The V gene lost 4 bases and the J gene lost 1 base, with 10 bases spanning the gap. The CDR3 length is 14 residues. Here the CDR3 DNA reads TGTGCCAGCAGTGCGGGACACCGTAACTATGGCTACACCTTC. It translates to CASSAGHRNYGYTF.

The J gene is TRBJ1-1, the V gene TRBV7-2; maybe TRBD1 (6 bases). V lost 10 bases to trimming and J lost 10 bases, with 25 bases between them. Germline values: CDR1 SGHTA, CDR2 FQGNSA. CDR3 length: 14 amino acids. The CDR3 loop reads CATTSWRGTNGAFF. The CDR3 nucleotides read TGTGCCACCACGTCCTGGAGAGGGACAAATGGAGCTTTCTTT.

The gene calls are TRBV10-3 and TRBJ2-7, with D tentatively TRBD2 (6 bases). Germline loops: CDR1 ENHRY, CDR2 SYGVKD. Deletions cut 8 bases from V and 2 bases from J, with 10 bases between. The CDR3 is 12 residues long. Written as DNA, the CDR3 is TGTGCCATCGCGGGGATTCCCTACGAGCAGTACTTC. It codes for CAIAGIPYEQYF.

V usage is TRBV5-1 and J usage is TRBJ2-1; D call uncertain. The ends were cut back, 4 bases at V and 8 bases at J, with 10 bases in the middle. Germline V CDR1 and CDR2: SGHRS, YFSETQ. The CDR3 extends over 12 amino acids. DNA for the CDR3: TGCGCCAGCAGCCGTACCGGCGATGAGCAGTTCTTC. Its translation is CASSRTGDEQFF.